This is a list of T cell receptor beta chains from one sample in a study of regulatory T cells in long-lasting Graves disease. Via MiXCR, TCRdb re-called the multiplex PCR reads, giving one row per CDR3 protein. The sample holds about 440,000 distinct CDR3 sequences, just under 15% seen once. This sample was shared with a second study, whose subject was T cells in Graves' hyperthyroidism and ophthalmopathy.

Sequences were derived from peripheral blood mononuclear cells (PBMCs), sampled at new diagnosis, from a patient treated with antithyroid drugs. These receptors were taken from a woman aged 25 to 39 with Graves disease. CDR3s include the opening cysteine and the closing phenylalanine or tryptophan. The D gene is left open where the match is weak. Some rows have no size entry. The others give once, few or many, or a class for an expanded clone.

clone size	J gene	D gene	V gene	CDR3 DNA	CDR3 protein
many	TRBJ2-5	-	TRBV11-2	TGTGCCAGCAGCTCCCTGTTCCGGCAGGGACGTACAAGGGAGACCCAGTACTTC	CASSSLFRQGRTRETQYF
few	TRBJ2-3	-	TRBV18	TGTGCCAGCTCACCGTTACCAGGGGGCACAGATACGCAGTATTTT	CASSPLPGGTDTQYF
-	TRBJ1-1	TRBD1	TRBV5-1	TGCGCCAGCAGCTTGGACGGGGACAGGGGGACTGAAGCTTTCTTT	CASSLDGDRGTEAFF
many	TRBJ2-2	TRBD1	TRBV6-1	TGTGCCAGCGTCAGGGGGCAGGGGAACACCGGGGAGCTGTTTTTT	CASVRGQGNTGELFF
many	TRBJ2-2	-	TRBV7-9	TGTGCCAGCAGCCCCCATAGCGGACAAAGGCACGGGGAGCTGTTTTTT	CASSPHSGQRHGELFF
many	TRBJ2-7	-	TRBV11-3	TGTGCCAGCAGTCCCACCGGAGACAGAATCTCCTACGAGCAGTACTTC	CASSPTGDRISYEQYF
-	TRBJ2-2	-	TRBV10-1	TGCGCCAGCAGTGAGTCGTGGACCGGGGAGCTGTTTTTT	CASSESWTGELFF
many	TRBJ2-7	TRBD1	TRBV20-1	TGCAGTGCTAGACCTGGGACAGGGAAGTACGAGCAGTACTTC	CSARPGTGKYEQYF
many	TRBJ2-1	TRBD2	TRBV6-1	TGTGCCAGCAACCAAGGACAAGCGGGAGTACGGAATGAGCAGTTCTTC	CASNQGQAGVRNEQFF
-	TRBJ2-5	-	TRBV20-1	TGCAGTGCTCACCCGACGGGTGGGGGAGAGACCCAGTACTTC	CSAHPTGGGETQYF
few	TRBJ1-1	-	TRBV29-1	TGCAGCCTGGGGGACACTGAAGCTTTCTTT	CSLGDTEAFF
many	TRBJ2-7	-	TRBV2	TGTGCCAGCCACAGGGCCTACGAGCAGTACTTC	CASHRAYEQYF
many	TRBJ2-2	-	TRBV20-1	TGCAGTGCTAGAGAAGCAGGGAACACCGGGGAGCTGTTTTTT	CSAREAGNTGELFF
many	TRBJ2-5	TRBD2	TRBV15	TGTGCCACCAGCAGAGGACTAGCGGGACCCCAAGAGACCCAGTACTTC	CATSRGLAGPQETQYF
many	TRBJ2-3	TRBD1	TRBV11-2	TGTGCCAGCAGCTACAGGGGGCGGTGGGGCACAGATACGCAGTATTTT	CASSYRGRWGTDTQYF
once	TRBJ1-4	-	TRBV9	TGTGCCAGCAGCTCGGGAAGGGAGGGTGAAAAACTGTTTTTT	CASSSGREGEKLFF
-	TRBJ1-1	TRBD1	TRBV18	TGTGCCAGCTCACAACCGACAGGGGGCCGGGAAACTGAAGCTTTCTTT	CASSQPTGGRETEAFF
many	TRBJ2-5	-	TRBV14	TGTGCCAGCAGCCAAGATGCCACGGAGTACCAAGAGACCCAGTACTTC	CASSQDATEYQETQYF
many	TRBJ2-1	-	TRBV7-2	TGTGCCAGCAGCCATAGCGTTAGCTCCTACAATGAGCAGTTCTTC	CASSHSVSSYNEQFF
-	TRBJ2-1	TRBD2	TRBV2	TGTGCCAGCAGAGAACCGGGACTAGCGGGGAATGAGCAGTTCTTC	CASREPGLAGNEQFF
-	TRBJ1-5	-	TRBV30	TGTGCCTGGAGTATTGACAGACAAATAACCCATAGCAATCAGCCCCAGCATTTT	CAWSIDRQITHSNQPQHF
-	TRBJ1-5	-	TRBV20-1	TGCAGTGCTAGATCCTCGGAGGGACCTCAGCCCCAGCATTTT	CSARSSEGPQPQHF
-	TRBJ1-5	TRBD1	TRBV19	TGTGCCTCCCACTCACAGGGGAGTCAGCCCCAGCATTTT	CASHSQGSQPQHF
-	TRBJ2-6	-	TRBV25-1	TGTGCCAGCAGTGAACACAGCTCTGGGGCCAACGTCCTGACTTTC	CASSEHSSGANVLTF